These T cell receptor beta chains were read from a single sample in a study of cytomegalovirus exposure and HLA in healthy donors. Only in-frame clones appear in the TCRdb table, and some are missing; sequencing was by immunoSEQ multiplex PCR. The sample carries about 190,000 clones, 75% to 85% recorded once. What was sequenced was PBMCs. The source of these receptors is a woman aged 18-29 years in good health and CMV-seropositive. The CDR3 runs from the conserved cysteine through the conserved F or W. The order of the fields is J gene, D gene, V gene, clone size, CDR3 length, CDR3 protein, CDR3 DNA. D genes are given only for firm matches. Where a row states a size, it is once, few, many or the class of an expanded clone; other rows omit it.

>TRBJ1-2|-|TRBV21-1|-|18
CASSKKRGETGGDYGYTF
TGTGCCAGCAGCAAAAAAAGGGGGGAGACAGGGGGGGACTATGGCTACACCTTC
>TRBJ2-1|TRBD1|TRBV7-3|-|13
CASSSGQGNEQFF
TGTGCCAGCAGCTCGGGACAGGGCAATGAGCAGTTCTTC
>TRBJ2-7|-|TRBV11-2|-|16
CASSLGPGTQYSEQYF
TGTGCCAGCAGCTTAGGTCCCGGGACACAATACTCCGAGCAGTACTTC
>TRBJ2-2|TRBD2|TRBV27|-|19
CASSTSGLAGTRLTGELFF
TGTGCCAGCAGTACATCGGGACTAGCGGGGACGAGATTAACCGGGGAGCTGTTTTTT
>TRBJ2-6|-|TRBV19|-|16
CASSIGGPGLANVLTF
TGTGCCAGTAGTATAGGCGGACCAGGGTTGGCCAACGTCCTGACTTTC
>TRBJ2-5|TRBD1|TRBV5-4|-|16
CASSLRAGGVEETQYF
TGTGCCAGCAGCTTGCGGGCAGGGGGCGTCGAAGAGACCCAGTACTTC
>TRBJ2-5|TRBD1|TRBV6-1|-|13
CASSEGTGGSEYF
TGTGCCAGCAGTGAAGGGACAGGGGGCAGCGAGTACTTC
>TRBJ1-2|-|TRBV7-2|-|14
CASSLTDTNYGYTF
TGTGCCAGCAGCTTAACGGACACTAACTATGGCTACACCTTC
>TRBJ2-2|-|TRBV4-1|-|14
CASSHTRGSGELFF
TGCGCCAGCAGCCACACTAGGGGGTCCGGGGAGCTGTTTTTT
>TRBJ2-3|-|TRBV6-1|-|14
CASRRLRGADTQYF
TGTGCCAGTAGACGACTCAGGGGGGCAGATACGCAGTATTTT
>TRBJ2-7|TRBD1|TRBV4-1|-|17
CASSHLGQGLSSYEQYF
TGCGCCAGCAGCCACTTAGGACAGGGCTTGAGCTCCTACGAGCAGTACTTC
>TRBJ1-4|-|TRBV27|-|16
CASSLHSTDSNEKLFF
TGTGCCAGCAGTTTACACTCAACGGACAGTAATGAAAAACTGTTTTTT
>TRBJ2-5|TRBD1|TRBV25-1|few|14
CASSGQGAGETQYF
TGTGCCAGCTCGGGGCAGGGGGCGGGAGAGACCCAGTACTTC
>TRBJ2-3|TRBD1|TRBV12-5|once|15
CASGKGQGDLDTQYF
TGTGCTAGTGGAAAAGGACAGGGGGATCTAGATACGCAGTATTTT
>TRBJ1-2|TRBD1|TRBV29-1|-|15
CSVDTWTGDNYGYTF
TGCAGCGTTGATACTTGGACAGGCGATAACTATGGCTACACCTTC
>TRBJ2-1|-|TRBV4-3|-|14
CASSPTENYNEQFF
TGCGCCAGCAGCCCCACCGAGAACTACAATGAGCAGTTCTTC
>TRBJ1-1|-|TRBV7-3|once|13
CASRRTANTEAFF
TGTGCCAGCAGAAGGACAGCAAACACTGAAGCTTTCTTT
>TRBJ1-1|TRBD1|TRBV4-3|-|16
CASSQVIGQGDTEAFF
TGCGCCAGCAGCCAAGTAATCGGACAGGGAGACACTGAAGCTTTCTTT
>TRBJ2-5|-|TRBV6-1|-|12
CASSEKGLSQYF
TGTGCCAGCAGTGAAAAGGGGTTGTCCCAGTACTTC
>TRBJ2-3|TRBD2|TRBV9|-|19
CASSTTRTSGNLSTDTQYF
TGTGCCAGCAGCACAACCCGGACTAGCGGGAACCTTAGCACAGATACGCAGTATTTT
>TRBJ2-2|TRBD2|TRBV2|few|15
CASRALAGATGELFF
TGTGCCAGCAGGGCTCTAGCGGGGGCAACCGGGGAGCTGTTTTTT
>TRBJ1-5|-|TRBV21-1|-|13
CASSKNSLQPQHF
TGTGCCAGCAGCAAAAACAGTCTACAGCCCCAGCATTTT
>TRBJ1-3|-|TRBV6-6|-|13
CASRDLGGNTIYF
TGTGCCAGCAGAGACCTAGGTGGAAACACCATATATTTT
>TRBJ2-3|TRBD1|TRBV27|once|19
CASSLPPTGGSKFTDTQYF
TGTGCCAGCAGTTTACCCCCGACAGGGGGCTCAAAATTTACAGATACGCAGTATTTT
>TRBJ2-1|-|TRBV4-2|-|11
CASSRGSEQFF
TGTGCCAGCTCCAGGGGCAGTGAGCAGTTCTTC
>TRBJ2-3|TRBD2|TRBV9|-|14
CASSVRAGGDTQYF
TGCGCCAGCAGCGTAAGGGCGGGGGGAGATACGCAGTATTTT
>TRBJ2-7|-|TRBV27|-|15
CASKGSWGQGYEQYF
TGTGCCAGCAAAGGTTCCTGGGGCCAGGGGTACGAGCAGTACTTC
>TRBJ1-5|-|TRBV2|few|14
CASSERAANQPQHF
TGTGCCAGCAGTGAGAGGGCAGCGAATCAGCCCCAGCATTTT
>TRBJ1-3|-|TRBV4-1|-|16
CASSQVPGDSGNTIYF
TGCGCCAGCAGCCAAGTTCCGGGAGACTCTGGAAACACCATATATTTT
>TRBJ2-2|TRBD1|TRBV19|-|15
CASSPTGGNTGELFF
TGTGCCAGTAGTCCTACAGGGGGCAACACCGGGGAGCTGTTTTTT
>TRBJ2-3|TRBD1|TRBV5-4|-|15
CASSLDRGPTDTQYF
TGTGCCAGCAGCTTGGACAGGGGCCCCACAGATACGCAGTATTTT
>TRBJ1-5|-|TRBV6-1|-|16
CASSVLRDDVRQPQHF
TGTGCCAGCAGTGTCCTCAGGGATGATGTCCGTCAGCCCCAGCATTTT